The count of the clone carrying this T cell receptor beta chain is one. This entry is derived from a study of T cell responses to AZD1222 COVID-19 vaccine. V lost 2 bases to trimming and J lost 8 bases; unmatched junction nucleotides: 8. The CDR3 is 15 residues long. Germline CDR1 reads MNHEY; CDR2 reads SVGAGI. Profiling relied on immunoSEQ multiplex PCR, and the TCRdb table lists in-frame clones only, not all of them. The table records about 150,000 clones, approximately 86% of them present only once. This sequence joins TRBV6-5 and TRBJ2-1; 8 positions match TRBD2. Source: peripheral blood, taken 28 days after the second dose of the MenACWY control vaccine. The receptor was derived from an adult who received the MenACWY meningococcal vaccine as a control. This chain's CDR3 is CASSYVAGGEYEQFF. Written as DNA, the CDR3 is TGTGCCAGCAGTTACGTGGCGGGGGGCGAATATGAGCAGTTCTTC.